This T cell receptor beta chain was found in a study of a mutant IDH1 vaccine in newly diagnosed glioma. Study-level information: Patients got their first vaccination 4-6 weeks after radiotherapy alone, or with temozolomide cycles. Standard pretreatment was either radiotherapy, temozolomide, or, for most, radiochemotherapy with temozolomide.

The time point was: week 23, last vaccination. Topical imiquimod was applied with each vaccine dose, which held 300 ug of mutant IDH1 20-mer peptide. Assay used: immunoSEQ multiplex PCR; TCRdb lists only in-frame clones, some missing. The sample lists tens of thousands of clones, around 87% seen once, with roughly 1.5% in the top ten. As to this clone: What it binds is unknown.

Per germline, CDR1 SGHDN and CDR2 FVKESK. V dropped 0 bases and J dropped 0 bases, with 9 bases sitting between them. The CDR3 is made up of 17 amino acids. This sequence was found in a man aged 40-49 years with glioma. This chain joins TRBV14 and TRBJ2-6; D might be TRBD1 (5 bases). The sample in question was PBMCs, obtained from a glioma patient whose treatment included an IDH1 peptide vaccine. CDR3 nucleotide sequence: TGTGCCAGCAGCCAAGATCACCAGGGCTCTGGGGCCAACGTCCTGACTTTC. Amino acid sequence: CASSQDHQGSGANVLTF.